This passage covers 19 T cell receptor beta chains from one sample sequenced in a study of spatial heterogeneity in lung cancer. In TCRdb, the 5' RACE reads were re-called with MiXCR into one record per CDR3 protein. This sample has about 75,000 distinct CDR3 sequences, with roughly 13% found just once. As for time point: sample taken at primary tumor resection. Whole RNA was taken from tumor, nontumor lung or frozen PBMC; it was then sequenced unsorted. The source material was PBMCs, sampled at surgery. All receptors come from a male donor with early-stage non-small cell lung cancer.

This clonotype was counted a few times. The chain is built from TRBV9 and TRBJ2-1, with 7 bases matching TRBD1. Unmatched junction bases numbered 8, after V lost 0 bases and J lost 5 bases. The germline V gene has CDR1 SGDLS and CDR2 YYNGEE. This CDR3 region has 16 residues. The CDR3 DNA follows: TGTGCCAGCAGCGTAGTAGCAGGGGGAATACACAATGAGCAGTTCTTC. This sequence encodes CASSVVAGGIHNEQFF.

V gene TRBV4-1 combines with J gene TRBJ2-7, with a tentative D call TRBD1 (6 bases). CDR1 is MGHRA and CDR2 is YSYEKL in the germline V gene. V lost 4 bases and J 2 bases, leaving 12 bases between the germline ends. The CDR3 is 14 amino acids. The CDR3 reads CASSRVQGPYEQYF. The CDR3, as DNA: TGCGCCAGCAGCCGGGTACAGGGCCCCTACGAGCAGTACTTC.

This clonotype has just a few counts. The V call is TRBV20-1, the J call TRBJ1-1, with D hard to call. The V gene lost 3 bases and the J gene lost 2 bases, with 13 bases spanning the gap. Germline V gene sequence: CDR1 DFQATT, CDR2 SNEGSKA (reference sequence). The CDR3 is 14 amino acids. In nucleotides, the CDR3 is TGCAGTGCTAGGGAGAGGCGGTTAAACACTGAAGCTTTCTTT. As protein: CSARERRLNTEAFF.

The gene calls are TRBV18 and TRBJ2-7; D gene unclear. The CDR3 runs to 12 residues. The germline V gene has CDR1 KGHSH and CDR2 LQKENI. The V end lost 2 bases, the J end lost 0 bases, and 2 bases lay between the germline ends. The CDR3 DNA reads as TGTGCCAGCTCACCAGACTCCTACGAGCAGTACTTC. Translated: CASSPDSYEQYF.

This chain joins TRBV3-1 and TRBJ1-1, with a possible D match to TRBD1 (5 bases). The germline V and J ends were trimmed by 8 bases and 1 base, with 14 bases remaining between them. The CDR3 runs to 14 residues. Germline loops: CDR1 LGHDT, CDR2 YNNKEL (reference sequence). The CDR3: CASHPGRQNTEAFF. CDR3 nucleotides: TGTGCCAGCCATCCGGGACGGCAGAACACTGAAGCTTTCTTT.

This clonotype occurred a few times. The chain uses TRBV5-1 and TRBJ2-2; 9 bases are a match to TRBD2. Per germline, CDR1 SGHRS and CDR2 YFSETQ. The CDR3 covers 16 residues. The junction had 10 bases not matched to a gene; V was cut back by 3 bases and J by 7 bases. The CDR3 loop reads CASSYAAGGPVGELFF. CDR3 DNA sequence: TGCGCCAGCAGCTACGCGGCGGGAGGGCCCGTCGGGGAGCTGTTTTTT.

A few counts support this clonotype. V is TRBV10-3 and J is TRBJ2-7, with 8 positions matching TRBD1. The CDR3 consists of 15 residues. Germline lookup yields CDR1 ENHRY and CDR2 SYGVKD. With V trimmed by 6 bases and J by 4 bases, 11 bases remained unmatched. Here the CDR3 DNA reads TGTGCCATCAGCGCTCCAGGGGGCTTGGTTTACGAGCAGTACTTC. Its translation is CAISAPGGLVYEQYF.

The chain recombines TRBV15 with TRBJ2-2; D might be TRBD1 or TRBD2, each matching 5 bases. V lost 3 bases, J lost 1 base, and 9 bases lay in between. CDR3 length: 15 residues. Per germline, CDR1 LNHNV and CDR2 YYDKDF (reference sequence). This chain's CDR3 is CATSRGEMNTGELFF. DNA of the CDR3: TGTGCCACCAGCAGGGGGGAGATGAACACCGGGGAGCTGTTTTTT.

This sequence joins TRBV3-1 and TRBJ1-2; unclear D gene. Trimming pared 1 base from V and 7 bases from J, leaving 10 bases between. CDR1 and CDR2 (germline): LGHDT, YNNKEL (reference sequence). This CDR3 has 13 residues. CDR3 nucleotides: TGTGCCAGCAGCCAAGTTGGGGTAGGTGGCTACACCTTC. Protein sequence: CASSQVGVGGYTF. Drawing the rest from reference TRBV3-1 and TRBJ1-2, the complete variable domain is DTAVSQTPKYLVTQMGNDKSIKCEQNLGHDTMYWYKQDSKKFLKIMFSYNNKELIINETVPNRFSPKSPDKAHLNLHINSLELGDSAVYFCASSQVGVGGYTFGSGTRLTVV.

In the case of this clonotype: The CDR3 carries no conserved terminal phenylalanine or tryptophan, so it likely arises from a read error. This rearrangement joins TRBV4-3 to TRBJ2-7, with D tentatively TRBD1 (6 bases). This CDR3 is built from 16 residues. V lost 0 bases to trimming and J lost 3 bases, with 15 bases between them. The germline V gene has CDR1 LGHNA and CDR2 YSLEER. The DNA for the CDR3 is TGCGCCAGCAGCCAAGAGCTACAGGGCCCTCACTACGAGCAGTACTCC. Translation gives CASSQELQGPHYEQYS.

This rearrangement joins TRBV19 to TRBJ2-1; unclear D gene. Per the germline V gene, CDR1 is LNHDA and CDR2 is SQIVND (reference sequence). The CDR3 consists of 11 residues. Between the trimmed V and J ends, which lost 3 bases and 8 bases, there was a span of 5 bases. CDR3 region: CASSIEDEQFF. For the CDR3, the DNA is TGTGCCAGTAGTATCGAGGATGAGCAGTTCTTC.

This clonotype was seen a few times. This rearrangement joins TRBV7-9 to TRBJ1-1, with D possibly being TRBD1 (6 bases). V lost 5 bases and J lost 4, with 14 bases in between. Germline CDR1 is SEHNR and CDR2 is FQNEAQ (reference sequence). This CDR3 has 14 residues. This CDR3 is CASSPQGGSTEAFF. In nucleotides, the CDR3 is TGTGCCAGCAGCCCACAGGGCGGGAGCACTGAAGCTTTCTTT.

The rearrangement joins TRBV5-1 to TRBJ2-3; weak D call: TRBD2 (6 bases). The CDR3 extends over 17 amino acids. V lost 0 bases to trimming and J lost 0 bases, with 14 bases between them. Germline V gives CDR1 SGHRS, CDR2 YFSETQ. In DNA, the CDR3 is TGCGCCAGCAGCTTGGGTGCTAGCGCTGCTAGCACAGATACGCAGTATTTT. This sequence encodes CASSLGASAASTDTQYF.

This clonotype has ten or more counts. J is TRBJ2-3 and V is TRBV6-6; D gene unclear. The V gene's germline CDR1 is MNHNY and CDR2 SVGAGI (reference sequence). Deletions cut 6 bases from V and 0 bases from J, with 4 bases between. The CDR3 contains 12 residues. The CDR3 DNA sequence: TGTGCCAGCAGGGACAGCACAGATACGCAGTATTTT. This encodes CASRDSTDTQYF.

The chain uses TRBV6-2 or TRBV6-3 and TRBJ2-7, with 12 bases fitting TRBD2. CDR3 length: 15 amino acids. Germline V gene data show CDR1 as MNHEY and CDR2 as SVGEGT. V was clipped by 6 bases and J by 2 bases; unmatched bases: 5. Here the CDR3 reads CASRSGLAGPYEQYF. In DNA form, the CDR3 reads TGTGCCAGCAGATCGGGACTAGCGGGTCCCTACGAGCAGTACTTC.

This chain uses TRBV5-1 with TRBJ2-1, with D unresolved. Between the trimmed V and J ends, which lost 0 bases and 3 bases, there was a span of 13 bases. From germline, CDR1 is SGHRS and CDR2 YFSETQ. CDR3 length equals 16 residues. The CDR3 sequence: CASSLEPMESYNEQFF. Here the CDR3 DNA reads TGCGCCAGCAGCTTGGAGCCGATGGAGAGCTACAATGAGCAGTTCTTC.

This clonotype was observed a few times. V and J are TRBV5-1 and TRBJ1-2; D unresolved. The germline V gene has CDR1 SGHRS and CDR2 YFSETQ. The CDR3 totals 14 residues. Between the trimmed V and J ends, which lost 2 bases and 7 bases, there was a span of 15 bases. The CDR3 is CASSLERESLGYTF. The CDR3 DNA sequence: TGCGCCAGCAGCTTAGAAAGGGAAAGTCTTGGCTACACCTTC.

CDR3 sequence reads: CAISEVQANYGYTF. CDR3 nucleotides: TGTGCCATCAGTGAGGTACAGGCTAACTATGGCTACACCTTC. The V and J genes are TRBV10-3 and TRBJ1-2; maybe TRBD1 (5 bases). In germline, CDR1 is ENHRY, CDR2 SYGVKD. Trimming removed 2 bases from V and 0 bases from J, with 7 bases in between. The CDR3 is 14 residues long.

Written as DNA, the CDR3 is TGTGCCGGATGGACAGGAGGCTACACCTTC. Translating it yields CAGWTGGYTF. V and J are TRBV30 and TRBJ1-2, with 7 bases identical to TRBD1. The V and J ends lost 8 bases and 8 bases, in that order; junction bases with no gene match: 5. The CDR3 is 10 residues long. The germline gives CDR1 GTSNPN, CDR2 SVGIG (reference sequence).